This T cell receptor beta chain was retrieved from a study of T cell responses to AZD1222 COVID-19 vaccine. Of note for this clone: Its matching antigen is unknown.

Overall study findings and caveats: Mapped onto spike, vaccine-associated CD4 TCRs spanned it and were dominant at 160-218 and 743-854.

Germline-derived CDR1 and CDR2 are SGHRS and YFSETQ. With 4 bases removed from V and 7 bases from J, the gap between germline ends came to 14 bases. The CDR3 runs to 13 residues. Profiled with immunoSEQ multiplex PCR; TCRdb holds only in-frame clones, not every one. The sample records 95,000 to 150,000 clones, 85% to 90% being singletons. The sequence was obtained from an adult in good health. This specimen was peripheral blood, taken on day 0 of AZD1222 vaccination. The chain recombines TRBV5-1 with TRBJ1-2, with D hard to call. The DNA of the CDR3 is TGCGCCAGCAGCCCGGAAGGGTTGGTTGGCTACACCTTC. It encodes CASSPEGLVGYTF.